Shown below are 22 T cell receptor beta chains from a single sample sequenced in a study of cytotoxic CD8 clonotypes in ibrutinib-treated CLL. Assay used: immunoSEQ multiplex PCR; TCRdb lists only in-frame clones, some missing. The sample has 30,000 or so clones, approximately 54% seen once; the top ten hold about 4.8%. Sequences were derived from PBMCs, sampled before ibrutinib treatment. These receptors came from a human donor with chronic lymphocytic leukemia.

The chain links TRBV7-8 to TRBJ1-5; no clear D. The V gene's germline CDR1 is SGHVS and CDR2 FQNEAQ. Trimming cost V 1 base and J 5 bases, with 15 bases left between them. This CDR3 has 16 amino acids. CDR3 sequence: CASSLGRVQAYQPQHF. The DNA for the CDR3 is TGTGCCAGCAGCTTAGGGCGCGTCCAGGCTTATCAGCCCCAGCATTTT. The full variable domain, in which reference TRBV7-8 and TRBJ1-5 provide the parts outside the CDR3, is GAGVSQSPRYKVAKRGQDVALRCDPISGHVSLFWYQQALGQGPEFLTYFQNEAQLDKSGLPSDRFFAERPEGSVSTLKIQRTQQEDSAVYLCASSLGRVQAYQPQHFGDGTRLSIL.

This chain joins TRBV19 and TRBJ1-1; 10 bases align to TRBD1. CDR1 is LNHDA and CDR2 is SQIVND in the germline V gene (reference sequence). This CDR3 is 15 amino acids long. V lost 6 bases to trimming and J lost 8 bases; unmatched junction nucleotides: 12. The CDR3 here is CASSSTRQGAREAFF. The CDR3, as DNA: TGTGCCAGTAGCTCAACCCGACAGGGGGCTCGAGAAGCTTTCTTT.

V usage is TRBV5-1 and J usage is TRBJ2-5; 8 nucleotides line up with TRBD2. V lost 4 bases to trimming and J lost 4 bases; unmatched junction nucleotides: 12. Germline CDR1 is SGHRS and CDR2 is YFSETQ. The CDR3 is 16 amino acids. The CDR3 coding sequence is TGCGCCAGCAGCCGGGGGGCTAGCGGGTATGGAGAGACCCAGTACTTC. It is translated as CASSRGASGYGETQYF.

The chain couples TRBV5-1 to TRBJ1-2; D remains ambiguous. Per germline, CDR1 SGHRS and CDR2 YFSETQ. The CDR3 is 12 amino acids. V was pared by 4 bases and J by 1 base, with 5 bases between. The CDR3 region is CASSADNYGYTF. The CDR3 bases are TGCGCCAGCAGCGCAGATAACTATGGCTACACCTTC.

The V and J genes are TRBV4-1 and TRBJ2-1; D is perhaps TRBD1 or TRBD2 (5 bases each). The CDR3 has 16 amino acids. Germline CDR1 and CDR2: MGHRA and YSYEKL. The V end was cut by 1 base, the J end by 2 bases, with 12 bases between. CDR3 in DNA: TGCGCCAGCAGCCAAGTATCGGGGCTAACCTACAATGAGCAGTTCTTC. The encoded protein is CASSQVSGLTYNEQFF.

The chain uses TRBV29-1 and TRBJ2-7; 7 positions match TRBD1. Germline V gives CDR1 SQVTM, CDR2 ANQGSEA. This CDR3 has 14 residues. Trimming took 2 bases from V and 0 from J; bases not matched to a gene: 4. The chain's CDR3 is CSVERTGSSYEQYF. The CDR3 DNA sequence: TGCAGCGTTGAAAGGACAGGAAGCTCCTACGAGCAGTACTTC.

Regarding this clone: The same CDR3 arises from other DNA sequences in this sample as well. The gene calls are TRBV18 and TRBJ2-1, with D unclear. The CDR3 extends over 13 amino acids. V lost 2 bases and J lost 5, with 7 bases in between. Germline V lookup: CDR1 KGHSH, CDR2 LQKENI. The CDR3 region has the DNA TGTGCCAGCTCACCAGGAAGGGACAATGAGCAGTTCTTC. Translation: CASSPGRDNEQFF.

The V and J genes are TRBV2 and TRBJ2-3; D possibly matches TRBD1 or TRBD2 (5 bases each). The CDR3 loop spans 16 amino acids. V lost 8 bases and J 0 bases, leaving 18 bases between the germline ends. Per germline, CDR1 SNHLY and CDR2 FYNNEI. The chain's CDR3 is CASFLAEGKSTDTQYF. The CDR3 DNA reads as TGTGCCAGCTTCTTAGCCGAGGGGAAAAGCACAGATACGCAGTATTTT.

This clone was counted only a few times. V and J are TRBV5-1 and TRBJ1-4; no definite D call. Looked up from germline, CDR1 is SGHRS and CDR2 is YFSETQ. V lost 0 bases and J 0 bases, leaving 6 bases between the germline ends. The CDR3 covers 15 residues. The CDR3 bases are TGCGCCAGCAGCTTGGCGCCAGCAACTAATGAAAAACTGTTTTTT. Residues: CASSLAPATNEKLFF.

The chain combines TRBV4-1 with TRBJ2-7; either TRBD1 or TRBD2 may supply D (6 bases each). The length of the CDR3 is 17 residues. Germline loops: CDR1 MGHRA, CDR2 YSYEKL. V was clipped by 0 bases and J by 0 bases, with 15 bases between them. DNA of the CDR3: TGCGCCAGCAGCCAAGAGGGAATGGGGGGCGCCTCCTACGAGCAGTACTTC. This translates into CASSQEGMGGASYEQYF.

In DNA form, the CDR3 reads TGTGCCAGTAGTATTGCGGCGGGAACTGAAGCTTTCTTT. As protein: CASSIAAGTEAFF. V and J are TRBV19 and TRBJ1-1; D call uncertain. Trimming shortened V by 3 bases and J by 5 bases, and 10 bases separated the two germline ends. The CDR3 loop spans 13 amino acids. Germline V lookup: CDR1 LNHDA, CDR2 SQIVND (reference sequence).

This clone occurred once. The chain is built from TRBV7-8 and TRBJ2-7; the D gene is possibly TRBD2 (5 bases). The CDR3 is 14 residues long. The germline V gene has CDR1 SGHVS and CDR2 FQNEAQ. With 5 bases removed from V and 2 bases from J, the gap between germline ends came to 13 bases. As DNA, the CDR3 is TGTGCCAGCAGCACCGGACTCCTAACCTACGAGCAGTACTTC. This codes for CASSTGLLTYEQYF.

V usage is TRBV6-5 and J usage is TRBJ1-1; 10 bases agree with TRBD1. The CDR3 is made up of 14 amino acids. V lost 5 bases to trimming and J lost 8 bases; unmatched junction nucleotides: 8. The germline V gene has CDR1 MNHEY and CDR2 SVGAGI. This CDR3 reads CASSRTGGDWEAFF. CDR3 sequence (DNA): TGTGCCAGCAGTCGGACAGGGGGTGATTGGGAAGCTTTCTTT.

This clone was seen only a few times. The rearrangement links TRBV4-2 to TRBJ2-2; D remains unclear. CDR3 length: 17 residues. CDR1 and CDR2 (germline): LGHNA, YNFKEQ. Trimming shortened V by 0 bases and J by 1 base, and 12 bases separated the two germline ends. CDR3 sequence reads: CASSQDVQVQNTGELFF. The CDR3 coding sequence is TGTGCCAGCAGCCAAGATGTGCAGGTTCAGAACACCGGGGAGCTGTTTTTT.

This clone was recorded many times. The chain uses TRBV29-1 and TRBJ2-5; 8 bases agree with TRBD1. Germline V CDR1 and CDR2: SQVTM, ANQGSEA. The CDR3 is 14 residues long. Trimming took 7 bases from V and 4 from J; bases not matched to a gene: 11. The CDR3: CSAQGGQVAETQYF. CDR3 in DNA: TGCAGCGCTCAGGGGGGACAGGTGGCAGAGACCCAGTACTTC.

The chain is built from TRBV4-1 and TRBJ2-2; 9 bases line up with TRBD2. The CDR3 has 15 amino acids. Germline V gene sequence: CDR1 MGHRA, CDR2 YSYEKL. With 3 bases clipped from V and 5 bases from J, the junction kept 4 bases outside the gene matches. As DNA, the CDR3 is TGCGCCAGCAGCCATCCGGGACTAGCAACCGGGGAGCTGTTTTTT. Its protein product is CASSHPGLATGELFF.

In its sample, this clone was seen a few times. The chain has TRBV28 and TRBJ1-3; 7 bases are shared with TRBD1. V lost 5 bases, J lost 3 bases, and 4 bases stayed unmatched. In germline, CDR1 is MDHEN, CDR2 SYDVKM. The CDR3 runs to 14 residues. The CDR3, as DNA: TGTGCCAGCAGTCCGACAGGGTTTGGAAACACCATATATTTT. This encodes CASSPTGFGNTIYF.

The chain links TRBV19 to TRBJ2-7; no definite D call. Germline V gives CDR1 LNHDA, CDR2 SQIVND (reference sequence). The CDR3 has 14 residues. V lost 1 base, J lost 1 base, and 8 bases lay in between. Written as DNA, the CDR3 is TGTGCCAGTAGTATAGTTCCGGGTTCCTACGAGCAGTACTTC. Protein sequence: CASSIVPGSYEQYF. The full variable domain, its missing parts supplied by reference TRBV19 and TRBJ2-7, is DGGITQSPKYLFRKEGQNVTLSCEQNLNHDAMYWYRQDPGQGLRLIYYSQIVNDFQKGDIAEGYSVSREKKESFPLTVTSAQKNPTAFYLCASSIVPGSYEQYFGPGTRLTVT.

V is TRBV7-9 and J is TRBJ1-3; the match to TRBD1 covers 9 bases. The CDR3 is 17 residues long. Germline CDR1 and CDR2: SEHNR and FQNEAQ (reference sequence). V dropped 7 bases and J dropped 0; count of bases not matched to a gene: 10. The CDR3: CASTPDRGWSSGNTIYF. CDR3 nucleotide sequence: TGTGCCAGCACCCCGGACAGGGGATGGAGCTCTGGAAACACCATATATTTT.

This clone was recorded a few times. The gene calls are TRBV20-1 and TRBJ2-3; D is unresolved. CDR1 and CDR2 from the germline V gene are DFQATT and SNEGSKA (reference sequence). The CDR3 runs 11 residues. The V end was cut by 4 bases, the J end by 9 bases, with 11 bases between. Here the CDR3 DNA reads TGCAGTGCTAAGCAGAGTCGGACGCAGTATTTT. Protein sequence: CSAKQSRTQYF.

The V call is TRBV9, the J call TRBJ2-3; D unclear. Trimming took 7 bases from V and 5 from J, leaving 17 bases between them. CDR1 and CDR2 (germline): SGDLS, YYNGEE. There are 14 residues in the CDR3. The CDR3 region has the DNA TGTGCCAGCGGGTCGTTACGTCAAGTAGATACGCAGTATTTT. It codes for CASGSLRQVDTQYF.

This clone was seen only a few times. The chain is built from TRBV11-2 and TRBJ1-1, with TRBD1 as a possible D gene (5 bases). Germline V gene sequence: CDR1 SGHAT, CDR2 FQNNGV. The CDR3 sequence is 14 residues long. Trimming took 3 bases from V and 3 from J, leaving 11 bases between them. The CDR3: CASSFDVGDTEAFF. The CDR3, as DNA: TGTGCCAGCAGCTTTGACGTGGGGGACACTGAAGCTTTCTTT.